This paragraph reports one T cell receptor beta chain. The clone's antigen remains unknown. Base qualities are not provided; no much larger clone lies one nucleotide away. In Seattle, one collaborating source enrolled patients while the infection was active and tracked those patients longitudinally over the course of disease. The collaborating institutions used their own protocols to collect whole blood in K2EDTA tubes. For TCRbeta analysis, collaborators shipped samples as frozen whole blood, isolated PBMCs, or DNA extracted from either of those sample types. This specimen comes from a study of blood T cell repertoires in COVID-19 (dated by TCRdb to the early 2020s). For context, the study as a whole: Samples covering the acute and convalescent phases of COVID-19 were provided by collaborators in the United States, Italy and Spain. The material from the prospective study consisted of cDNA or gDNA derived from T cells, B-cell-depleted T cells, or PBMCs. Subjects who had been exposed to COVID-19, were actively infected with it, or had recovered from it provided the deeply sampled blood TCRbeta repertoires that made up the dataset. The repertoires were released in a freely available public database meant as a resource for research on the immune response to SARS-CoV-2. The samples were drawn from two sources: the first 160 participants of the ongoing ImmuneRACE study, and 1,000 to 1,500 subjects contributed by 6 global collaborators. Sample metadata almost always included a de-identified subject ID, COVID-19 status, age in years and sex. Where available, HLA class I and class II types were obtained from metadata supplied by the sample provider rather than from assay-based typing. General study outcomes and caveats: How much clinical and demographic metadata was included differed by source and by participant, and the metadata was provided uncurated.

TCRbeta CDR3 regions were amplified from genomic DNA by means of the immunoSEQ Assay, a bias-controlled multiplex PCR. In the paper's pipeline: Within the assay, amplification of reference gene primers was used to estimate how many nucleated cells each sample contained. To quantify the absolute abundance of each unique TCRbeta CDR3 rearrangement, sequence reads were collapsed and filtered. For each sample, productive Simpson clonality was calculated as the square root of Simpson's diversity index across productive rearrangements. Imported from immuneACCESS, the table was reduced by TCRdb to in-frame sequences with V and J called. These copies leave out some clones; in studies compared against another copy, an unresolved V gene accounts for under half, and the cause of the remainder is not known. From that table come the V and J calls and clone size; the DNA was used to work out D and trimming. This sample lists 75,000 to 80,000 clones; more than 75% were detected once. Together, the top ten hold approximately 11% of the sample.

The CDR3 runs 12 amino acids, cysteine and phenylalanine included. Of the read, only the CDR3 DNA is kept; its 36 bases are in frame from base 1. Trimming removed 4 bases from V and 7 bases from J, leaving 10 bases between the germline ends. The receptor was isolated from a man between 60 and 75 years old with COVID-19, enrolled during active disease. The specimen sequenced was peripheral blood. The chain uses TRBV12-3 or TRBV12-4 and TRBJ1-2; a tentative D call is TRBD1 (5 bases match). The sequence in DNA is TGTGCCAGCAGTTCGGGGGGACTTGGCTACACCTTC. This encodes CASSSGGLGYTF.